These T cell receptor beta chains were read from a single sample in a study of beta chain features in type 1 diabetes. Some clones are missing from TCRdb's copy, which holds only in-frame ones; the method was immunoSEQ multiplex PCR. Of some 180,000 clones in the sample, about 13% are singletons; the top ten hold roughly 0.56%. Material: central memory CD4+ T cells from blood. The receptor source for this set is a young woman in good health. Each CDR3 is given with its conserved first and last residue. A D gene is named only where the DNA matches it firmly. Where a row states a size, it is once, few, many or the class of an expanded clone; other rows omit it.

j_call: TRBJ1-1; d_call: NA; v_call: TRBV30; clone_size: few; cdr3_aa: CAWSVSGAEAFF; cdr3_nt: TGTGCCTGGAGTGTTTCAGGGGCTGAAGCTTTCTTT
j_call: TRBJ2-1; d_call: TRBD2; v_call: TRBV14; clone_size: NA; cdr3_aa: CASSQLGLAGFNEQFF; cdr3_nt: TGTGCCAGCAGCCAACTTGGACTAGCGGGGTTCAATGAGCAGTTCTTC
j_call: TRBJ1-1; d_call: NA; v_call: TRBV28; clone_size: NA; cdr3_aa: CASSTGLNTEAFF; cdr3_nt: TGTGCCAGCAGTACAGGGTTGAACACTGAAGCTTTCTTT
j_call: TRBJ2-2; d_call: TRBD1; v_call: TRBV11-2; clone_size: NA; cdr3_aa: CASSQRTGGAFGELFF; cdr3_nt: TGTGCCAGCAGCCAGAGGACAGGGGGCGCGTTCGGGGAGCTGTTTTTT
j_call: TRBJ1-3; d_call: NA; v_call: TRBV5-6; clone_size: few; cdr3_aa: CASSFTGFGNTIYF; cdr3_nt: TGTGCCAGCAGCTTCACAGGTTTCGGAAACACCATATATTTT
j_call: TRBJ1-2; d_call: NA; v_call: TRBV2; clone_size: few; cdr3_aa: CASSDDGVVGYTF; cdr3_nt: TGTGCCAGCAGTGACGACGGGGTGGTTGGCTACACCTTC
j_call: TRBJ2-1; d_call: TRBD2; v_call: TRBV7-9; clone_size: NA; cdr3_aa: CASSPGLAGAILEFF; cdr3_nt: TGTGCCAGCAGCCCCGGACTAGCGGGAGCCATTTTGGAGTTCTTC
j_call: TRBJ2-1; d_call: TRBD2; v_call: TRBV4-3; clone_size: NA; cdr3_aa: CASSQATTSGGGEQFF; cdr3_nt: TGCGCCAGCAGCCAAGCTACGACTAGCGGCGGGGGGGAGCAGTTCTTC
j_call: TRBJ1-2; d_call: NA; v_call: TRBV30; clone_size: NA; cdr3_aa: CAWSEQGSYGYTF; cdr3_nt: TGTGCCTGGAGCGAACAGGGCTCTTATGGCTACACCTTC
j_call: TRBJ1-2; d_call: TRBD1; v_call: TRBV30; clone_size: NA; cdr3_aa: CARGQGGYGYTF; cdr3_nt: TGTGCCAGGGGACAGGGGGGCTATGGCTACACCTTC
j_call: TRBJ1-3; d_call: NA; v_call: TRBV27; clone_size: few; cdr3_aa: CASSPYSGNTIYF; cdr3_nt: TGTGCCAGCAGTCCATACAGTGGAAACACCATATATTTT
j_call: TRBJ1-1; d_call: NA; v_call: TRBV29-1; clone_size: few; cdr3_aa: CSVVTQGNTEAFF; cdr3_nt: TGCAGCGTTGTGACGCAGGGGAACACTGAAGCTTTCTTT
j_call: TRBJ2-1; d_call: TRBD2; v_call: TRBV5-6; clone_size: few; cdr3_aa: CASSPRSGSSYNEQFF; cdr3_nt: TGTGCCAGCAGCCCAAGAAGCGGGAGCTCCTACAATGAGCAGTTCTTC
j_call: TRBJ1-4; d_call: TRBD1; v_call: TRBV28; clone_size: NA; cdr3_aa: CASSPPAGGGEKLFF; cdr3_nt: TGTGCCAGCAGTCCCCCGGCAGGGGGCGGAGAAAAACTGTTTTTT
j_call: TRBJ2-1; d_call: TRBD2; v_call: TRBV2; clone_size: NA; cdr3_aa: CASTTALAGGNEQFF; cdr3_nt: TGTGCCAGCACCACGGCTCTAGCGGGAGGCAATGAGCAGTTCTTC
j_call: TRBJ2-3; d_call: NA; v_call: TRBV2; clone_size: NA; cdr3_aa: CASELQGPDTQYF; cdr3_nt: TGTGCCAGCGAGCTACAGGGTCCAGATACGCAGTATTTT
j_call: TRBJ2-3; d_call: NA; v_call: TRBV4-1; clone_size: few; cdr3_aa: CASSNGQQTDTQYF; cdr3_nt: TGCGCCAGCAGCAACGGACAGCAAACAGATACGCAGTATTTT
j_call: TRBJ2-4; d_call: TRBD1; v_call: TRBV5-4; clone_size: NA; cdr3_aa: CASSLQGAAKNIQYF; cdr3_nt: TGTGCCAGCAGCTTGCAGGGGGCAGCCAAAAACATTCAGTACTTC
j_call: TRBJ2-1; d_call: NA; v_call: TRBV4-2; clone_size: NA; cdr3_aa: CASSQASGSSYNEQFF; cdr3_nt: TGTGCCAGCAGCCAAGCAAGCGGTAGCTCCTACAATGAGCAGTTCTTC
j_call: TRBJ1-4; d_call: NA; v_call: TRBV30; clone_size: few; cdr3_aa: CACNRATNEKLFF; cdr3_nt: TGTGCCTGTAACAGAGCAACTAATGAAAAACTGTTTTTT
j_call: TRBJ1-2; d_call: TRBD1; v_call: TRBV30; clone_size: few; cdr3_aa: CAWISGTGTGRVGYTF; cdr3_nt: TGTGCCTGGATTTCCGGGACAGGGACTGGTAGAGTAGGCTACACCTTC
j_call: TRBJ1-1; d_call: NA; v_call: TRBV30; clone_size: few; cdr3_aa: CAWRVGQPNTEAFF; cdr3_nt: TGTGCCTGGAGAGTCGGACAGCCGAACACTGAAGCTTTCTTT
j_call: TRBJ2-5; d_call: TRBD2; v_call: TRBV11-1; clone_size: few; cdr3_aa: CASSGEAGGLAGVETQYF; cdr3_nt: TGTGCCAGCAGCGGAGAAGCAGGAGGACTAGCGGGAGTGGAGACCCAGTACTTC
j_call: TRBJ2-3; d_call: TRBD1; v_call: TRBV7-9; clone_size: few; cdr3_aa: CASSLAGQSTDTQYF; cdr3_nt: TGTGCCAGCAGCTTAGCGGGACAGAGCACAGATACGCAGTATTTT
j_call: TRBJ2-7; d_call: TRBD2; v_call: TRBV6-6; clone_size: NA; cdr3_aa: CASSSLAEAPEQYF; cdr3_nt: TGTGCCAGCAGCTCGCTAGCGGAAGCTCCCGAGCAGTACTTC
j_call: TRBJ1-1; d_call: TRBD1; v_call: TRBV27; clone_size: NA; cdr3_aa: CASSLDRFNTEAFF; cdr3_nt: TGTGCCAGCAGCCTGGACAGGTTTAACACTGAAGCTTTCTTT
j_call: TRBJ2-1; d_call: TRBD2; v_call: TRBV9; clone_size: few; cdr3_aa: CASSPRTRINNEQFF; cdr3_nt: TGTGCCAGCAGCCCTCGGACTAGAATAAACAATGAGCAGTTCTTC
j_call: TRBJ2-1; d_call: TRBD2; v_call: TRBV11-2; clone_size: few; cdr3_aa: CASSLVAGGGYEQFF; cdr3_nt: TGTGCCAGCAGCTTAGTCGCGGGAGGGGGATATGAGCAGTTCTTC
j_call: TRBJ1-1; d_call: TRBD1; v_call: TRBV7-9; clone_size: NA; cdr3_aa: CASSLGQGRNEAFF; cdr3_nt: TGTGCCAGCAGCTTAGGACAGGGTCGAAATGAAGCTTTCTTT
j_call: TRBJ1-1; d_call: NA; v_call: TRBV18; clone_size: NA; cdr3_aa: CASSPRRGNTEAFF; cdr3_nt: TGTGCCAGCTCACCAAGGCGAGGGAACACTGAAGCTTTCTTT
j_call: TRBJ2-3; d_call: TRBD2; v_call: TRBV9; clone_size: few; cdr3_aa: CASSVGGSGRRGGTQYF; cdr3_nt: TGTGCCAGCAGCGTAGGAGGGAGCGGGAGAAGAGGGGGTACGCAGTATTTT
j_call: TRBJ2-7; d_call: NA; v_call: TRBV7-2; clone_size: few; cdr3_aa: CASSSTYLGTGYEQYF; cdr3_nt: TGTGCCAGCAGCTCGACTTACCTCGGGACTGGTTACGAGCAGTACTTC
j_call: TRBJ2-5; d_call: NA; v_call: TRBV29-1; clone_size: NA; cdr3_aa: CSVGGIPETQYF; cdr3_nt: TGCAGCGTTGGAGGTATCCCAGAGACCCAGTACTTC
j_call: TRBJ2-1; d_call: TRBD2; v_call: TRBV27; clone_size: few; cdr3_aa: CASSRLADPYNEQFF; cdr3_nt: TGTGCCAGCAGTAGACTAGCGGACCCATACAATGAGCAGTTCTTC
j_call: TRBJ2-1; d_call: TRBD1; v_call: TRBV20-1; clone_size: few; cdr3_aa: CSAHRGLGQFF; cdr3_nt: TGCAGTGCTCACAGGGGGCTAGGGCAGTTCTTC
j_call: TRBJ2-1; d_call: NA; v_call: TRBV25-1; clone_size: few; cdr3_aa: CASSEYIQGSYNEQFF; cdr3_nt: TGTGCCAGCAGTGAATATATACAGGGCTCCTACAATGAGCAGTTCTTC
j_call: TRBJ2-3; d_call: TRBD1; v_call: TRBV6-5; clone_size: NA; cdr3_aa: CASSWQGGNTDTQYF; cdr3_nt: TGTGCCAGCAGTTGGCAAGGGGGCAACACAGATACGCAGTATTTT
j_call: TRBJ2-7; d_call: NA; v_call: TRBV6-6; clone_size: NA; cdr3_aa: CASSYTSRGEQYF; cdr3_nt: TGTGCCAGCAGTTACACCAGTAGGGGCGAGCAGTACTTC
j_call: TRBJ1-2; d_call: NA; v_call: TRBV29-1; clone_size: few; cdr3_aa: CSVEWQGFLLNGYTF; cdr3_nt: TGCAGCGTTGAATGGCAGGGGTTTTTATTAAATGGCTACACCTTC
j_call: TRBJ2-1; d_call: NA; v_call: TRBV7-6; clone_size: few; cdr3_aa: CASSLRGGQSSYNEQFF; cdr3_nt: TGTGCCAGCAGCTTGCGTGGAGGGCAAAGCTCCTACAATGAGCAGTTCTTC
j_call: TRBJ2-1; d_call: NA; v_call: TRBV30; clone_size: NA; cdr3_aa: CAWRPLINEQFF; cdr3_nt: TGTGCCTGGAGGCCCCTAATCAATGAGCAGTTCTTC